This is a list of T cell receptor beta chains from one sample in a study of blood T cell repertoires in COVID-19. The table came from immunoSEQ multiplex PCR; TCRdb's copy has only in-frame clones and leaves some out. The table records fewer than 200,000 clones, around 79% of them present only once. Sample: peripheral blood. The receptor source for this set is a woman aged 55-75 years with COVID-19, enrolled during active disease. Both conserved end residues are part of each CDR3. D genes are given only for firm matches. Not every row has a clone size; where given, it reads once, few, many or a size class.

TRBJ2-5,.,TRBD2,TRBV2,CASLRELAGGGETQYF,TGTGCCAGCTTGAGGGAACTAGCGGGAGGAGGAGAGACCCAGTACTTC
TRBJ1-2,.,.,TRBV9,CASSVGQNYGYTF,TGTGCCAGCAGCGTCGGACAGAACTATGGCTACACCTTC
TRBJ2-2,.,TRBD1,TRBV5-1,CASSFRQGAEELFF,TGCGCCAGCAGCTTTCGACAGGGAGCGGAGGAGCTGTTTTTT
TRBJ2-2,once,.,TRBV27,CASSLSRRPNGELFF,TGTGCCAGCAGTTTATCTAGGCGGCCTAACGGGGAGCTGTTTTTT
TRBJ2-7,.,TRBD1,TRBV7-7,CASSEPGGNKPYEQYF,TGTGCTAGCAGCGAACCAGGGGGAAATAAACCCTACGAGCAGTACTTC
TRBJ2-7,.,TRBD1,TRBV2,CASSDPTRDRGYEQYF,TGTGCCAGCAGTGACCCCACCCGGGACAGGGGTTACGAGCAGTACTTC
TRBJ2-3,few,.,TRBV24-1,CATSDLGGNTDTQYF,TGTGCCACCAGTGATTTGGGCGGGAACACAGATACGCAGTATTTT
TRBJ1-5,few,.,TRBV18,CASSPGEGNQPQHF,TGTGCCAGCTCACCAGGAGAAGGCAATCAGCCCCAGCATTTT
TRBJ1-1,.,.,TRBV19,CASSVQGLGTEAFF,TGTGCCAGTAGTGTACAGGGTTTGGGCACTGAAGCTTTCTTT
TRBJ2-3,.,TRBD2,TRBV5-1,CASSPLTSGGPTDTQYF,TGCGCCAGCAGCCCGCTGACTAGCGGGGGACCCACAGATACGCAGTATTTT
TRBJ1-2,.,.,TRBV28,CASSQLNYGYTF,TGTGCCAGCAGCCAACTTAACTATGGCTACACCTTC
TRBJ1-1,many,.,TRBV9,CASSGGLRNTEAFF,TGTGCCAGCAGCGGGGGACTTCGGAACACTGAAGCTTTCTTT
TRBJ2-3,.,TRBD2,TRBV9,CASSGYSGSTDTQYF,TGTGCCAGCAGCGGGTATAGCGGGAGCACAGATACGCAGTATTTT
TRBJ2-7,.,.,TRBV30,CAWSVTDSYEQYF,TGTGCCTGGAGTGTCACAGACTCCTACGAGCAGTACTTC
TRBJ1-1,.,.,TRBV12-3/TRBV12-4,CASSLQGPTEAFF,TGTGCCAGCAGTTTACAGGGGCCCACTGAAGCTTTCTTT